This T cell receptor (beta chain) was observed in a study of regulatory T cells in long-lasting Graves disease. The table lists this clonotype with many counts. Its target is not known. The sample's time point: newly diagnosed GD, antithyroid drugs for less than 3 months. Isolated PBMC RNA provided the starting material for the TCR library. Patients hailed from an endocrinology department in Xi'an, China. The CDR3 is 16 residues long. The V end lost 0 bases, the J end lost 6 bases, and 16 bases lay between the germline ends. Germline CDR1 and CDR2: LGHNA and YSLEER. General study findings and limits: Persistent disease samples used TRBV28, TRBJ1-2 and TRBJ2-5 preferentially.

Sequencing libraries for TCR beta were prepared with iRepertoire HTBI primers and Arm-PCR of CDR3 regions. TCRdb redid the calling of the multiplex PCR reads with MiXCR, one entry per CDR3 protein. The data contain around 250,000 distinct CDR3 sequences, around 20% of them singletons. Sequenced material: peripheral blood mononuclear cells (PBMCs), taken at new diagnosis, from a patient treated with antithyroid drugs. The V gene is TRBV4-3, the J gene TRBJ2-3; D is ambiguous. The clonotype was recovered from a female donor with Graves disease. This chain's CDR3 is CASSQDGSRFPDTQYF. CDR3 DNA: TGCGCCAGCAGCCAAGACGGCAGCCGGTTCCCCGATACGCAGTATTTT.